This T cell receptor (beta chain) was documented in a study of T cell responses to AZD1222 COVID-19 vaccine. Looking at the study overall: Second doses at about 4 or about 12 weeks were pooled.

Germline CDR1 DFQATT, CDR2 SNEGSKA (reference sequence). V was trimmed by 3 bases and J by 4 bases, leaving 10 bases between them. CDR3 size: 12 residues. Study-level results: Dominant at 160-218 and 743-854, vaccine-associated CD4 TCRs also spanned spike. Spike-specific TCR breadth and depth grew following two AZD1222 doses. Just 5 to 7 people given AZD1222 tested seropositive at baseline.

Data came from immunoSEQ multiplex PCR; TCRdb stores just in-frame clones and leaves some out. This sample carries 98,000 or so clones, around 84% of them seen once, and the ten largest clones take over 3%. As regards this clone: The antigen is unknown.

This TCR derives from an adult in good health. This sequence joins TRBV20-1 and TRBJ2-7; D ambiguous. Sequenced here: peripheral blood, sampled on day 0 of AZD1222 vaccination. The CDR3 coding sequence is TGCAGTGCTAGTGAGACCCAGTACGAGCAGTACTTC. It translates to CSASETQYEQYF.